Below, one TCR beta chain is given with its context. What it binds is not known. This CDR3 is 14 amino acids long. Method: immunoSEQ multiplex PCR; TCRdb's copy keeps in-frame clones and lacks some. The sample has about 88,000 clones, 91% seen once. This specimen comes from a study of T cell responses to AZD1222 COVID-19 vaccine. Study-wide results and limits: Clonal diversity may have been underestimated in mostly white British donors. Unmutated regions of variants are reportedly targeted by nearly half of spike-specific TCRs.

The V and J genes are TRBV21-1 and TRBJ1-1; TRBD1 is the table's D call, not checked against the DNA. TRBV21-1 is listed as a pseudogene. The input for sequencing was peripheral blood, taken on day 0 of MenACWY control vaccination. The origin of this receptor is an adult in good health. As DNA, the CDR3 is TGTGCCAGCAGCATGCGACAGGGGTGCACTGAAGCTTTCTTT. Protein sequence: CASSMRQGCTEAFF.